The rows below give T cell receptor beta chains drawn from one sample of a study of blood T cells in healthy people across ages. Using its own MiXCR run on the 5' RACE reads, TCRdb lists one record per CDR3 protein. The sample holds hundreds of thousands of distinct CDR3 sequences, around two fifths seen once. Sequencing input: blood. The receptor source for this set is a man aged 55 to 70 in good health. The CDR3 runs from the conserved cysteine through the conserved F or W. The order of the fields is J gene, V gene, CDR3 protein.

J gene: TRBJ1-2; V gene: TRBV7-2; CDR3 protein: CASSRTGDPYGYTF
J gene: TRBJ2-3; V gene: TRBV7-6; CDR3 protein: CASSLGVGTDTQYF
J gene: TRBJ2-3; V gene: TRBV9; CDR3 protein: CASSVEVGLANTDTQYF
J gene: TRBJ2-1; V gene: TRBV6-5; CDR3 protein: CASSYSGTDYNEQFF
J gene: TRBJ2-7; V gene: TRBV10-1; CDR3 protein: CASSGAQPLHEQYF
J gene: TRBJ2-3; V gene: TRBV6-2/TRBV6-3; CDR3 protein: CASSYSTGGHTQYF
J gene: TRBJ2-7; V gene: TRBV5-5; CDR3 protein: CASSLAGPSYEQYF
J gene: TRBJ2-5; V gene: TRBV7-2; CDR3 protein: CASRQTGVETQYF
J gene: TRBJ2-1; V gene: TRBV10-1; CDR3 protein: CASSDVSGLSNEQFF
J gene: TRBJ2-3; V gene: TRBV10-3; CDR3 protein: CAISASSDSRIRTDTQYF
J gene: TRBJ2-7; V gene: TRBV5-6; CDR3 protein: CASSPRDRGIEQYF
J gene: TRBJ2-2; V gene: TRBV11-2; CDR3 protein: CASSLVRRQGRAGELFF
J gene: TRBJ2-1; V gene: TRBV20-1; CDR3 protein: CSAWGSSGASYNEQFF
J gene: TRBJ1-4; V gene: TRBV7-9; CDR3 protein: CASTSTNEKLFF
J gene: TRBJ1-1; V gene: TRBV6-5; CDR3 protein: CASSPTGSAEAFF
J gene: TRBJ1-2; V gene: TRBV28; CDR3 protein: CASSFGGQDGYTF
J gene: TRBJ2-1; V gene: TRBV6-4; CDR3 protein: CASSDGGTYNEQFF
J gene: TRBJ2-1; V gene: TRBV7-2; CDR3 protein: CASSRGRSSYNEQFF
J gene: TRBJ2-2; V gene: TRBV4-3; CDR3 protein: CASSQDPGQGVLGTGELFF
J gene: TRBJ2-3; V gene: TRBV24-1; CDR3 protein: CATSPNSNTDTQYF
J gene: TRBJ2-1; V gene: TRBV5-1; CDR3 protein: CASRGQGVTEQFF
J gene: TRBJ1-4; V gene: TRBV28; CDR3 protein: CASSPGQLTNEKLFF
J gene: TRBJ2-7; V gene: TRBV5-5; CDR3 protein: CASSSKPTGTTGDYEQYF
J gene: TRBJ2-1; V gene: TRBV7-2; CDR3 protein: CASSLSYEQFF
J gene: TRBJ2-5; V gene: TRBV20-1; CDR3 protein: CSATGGGAWEQYF
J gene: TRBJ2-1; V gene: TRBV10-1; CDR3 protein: CASSESGSNEQFF
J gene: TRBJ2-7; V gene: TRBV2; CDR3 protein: CASSGDTTYEQYF
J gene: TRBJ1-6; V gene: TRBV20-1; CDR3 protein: CSASPPDRDNSPLHF
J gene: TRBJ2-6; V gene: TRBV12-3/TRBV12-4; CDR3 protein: CASSRGQSLDGANVLTF
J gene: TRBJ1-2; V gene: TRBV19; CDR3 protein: CASSIALNREIIYGYTF
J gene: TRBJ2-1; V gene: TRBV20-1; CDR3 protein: CSARDLSAGSYNERFF
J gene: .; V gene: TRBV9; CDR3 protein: CASSVSAQETQFF
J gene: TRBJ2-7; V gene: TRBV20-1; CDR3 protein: CRPTGEYEQYF
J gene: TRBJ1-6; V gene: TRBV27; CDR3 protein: CASSWDPRSPLHF
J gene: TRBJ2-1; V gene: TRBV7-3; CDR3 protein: CASSLRRGGGRYNEQFF
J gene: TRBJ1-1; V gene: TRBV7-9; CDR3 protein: CASSGDTRGSGAFF
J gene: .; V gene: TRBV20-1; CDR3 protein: CSAPLLRGLWETQYF
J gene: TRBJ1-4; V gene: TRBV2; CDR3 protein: CASSWTGDNEKLFF
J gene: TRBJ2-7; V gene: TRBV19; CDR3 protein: CASSITSGSSYDQYF
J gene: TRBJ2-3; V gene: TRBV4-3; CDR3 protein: CASSHQLDTGTSGGATDTQYF
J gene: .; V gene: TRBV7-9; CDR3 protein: CASSLDRGSSYNEQYF
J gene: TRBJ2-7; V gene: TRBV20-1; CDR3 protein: CSAREKTGDTYEQYF
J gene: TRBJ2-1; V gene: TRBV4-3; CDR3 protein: CASSQDNRASYNEQFF
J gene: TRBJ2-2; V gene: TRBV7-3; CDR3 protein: CASSLETGKLFF
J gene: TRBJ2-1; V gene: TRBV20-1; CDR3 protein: CSARGLAGASSYNEQFF
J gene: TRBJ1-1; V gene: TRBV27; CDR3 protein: CASSLLTSDTEAFF
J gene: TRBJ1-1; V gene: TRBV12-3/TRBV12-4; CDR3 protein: CASRRDRNTEAFF
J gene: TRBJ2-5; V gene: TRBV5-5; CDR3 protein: CASSLGLPIQETQYF
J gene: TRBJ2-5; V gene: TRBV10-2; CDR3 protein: CASGLGSCNEQYF
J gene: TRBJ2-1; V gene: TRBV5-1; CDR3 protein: CASHDRGTYNEQFF
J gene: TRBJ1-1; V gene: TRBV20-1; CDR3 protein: CSASRYTEAFF
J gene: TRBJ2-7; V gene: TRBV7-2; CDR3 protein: CASSSPAGGQTYEQYF
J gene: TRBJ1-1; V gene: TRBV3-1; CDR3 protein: CASSQGREAFF
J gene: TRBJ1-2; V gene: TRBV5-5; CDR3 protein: CASSLDPQGVRGYTF
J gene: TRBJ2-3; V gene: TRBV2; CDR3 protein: CASLDGVSDTQYF
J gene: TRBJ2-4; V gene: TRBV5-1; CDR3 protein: CASSPILGEAKNIQYF
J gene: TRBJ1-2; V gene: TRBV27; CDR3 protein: CASSPTSGYTVSSYTF
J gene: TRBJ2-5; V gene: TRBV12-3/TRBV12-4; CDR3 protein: CASSLVGTSFYEQYF
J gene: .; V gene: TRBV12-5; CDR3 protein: CASAQSGSDEQYF